This T cell receptor (beta chain) was found in a study of T cells in Graves' hyperthyroidism and ophthalmopathy. Overall study context: Peripheral blood was secured at the point of initial diagnosis, before any treatment. Study results and limitations: Progression to ophthalmopathy was predicted a median of 6.5 months early.

Trimming shortened V by 0 bases and J by 6 bases, and 5 bases separated the two germline ends. CDR3 length: 13 amino acids. Germline values: CDR1 MNHEY, CDR2 SVGAGI. It was RNA transcripts that yielded the amplified TCR beta CDR3 regions. Carried out on the TCR CDR3, a first-round RT-PCR used the HTBI primer set. MiXCR, applied by TCRdb to the multiplex PCR reads, yields one record per CDR3 protein. The data contain approximately 530,000 distinct CDR3 sequences, roughly a sixth of them singletons. This clonotype has only a few counts. The antigen is undetermined. This TCR derives from a woman in her late teens or twenties with Graves' hyperthyroidism. The chain carries TRBV6-5 and TRBJ2-2; D remains ambiguous. Material for sequencing was blood. Here the CDR3 DNA reads TGTGCCAGCAGTTACTCGATGGCCGGGGAGCTGTTTTTT. This gives the protein CASSYSMAGELFF.